Shown below are 6 T cell receptor beta chains from a single sample sequenced in a study of blood T cell repertoires in COVID-19. Measured with immunoSEQ multiplex PCR; TCRdb has only the in-frame clones, and not every one. The table lists around 110,000 clones, about 79% of them singletons. What was sequenced was peripheral blood. The receptors stem from a woman aged 70-85 years with acute or convalescent COVID-19.

V is TRBV3-1 (or the pseudogene TRBV3-2) and J is TRBJ2-2; 14 nucleotides agree with TRBD2. The trim removed 5 bases at V and 5 bases at J, leaving 10 bases unmatched. The CDR3 has 18 residues. The germline CDR1 and CDR2 sequences are LGHDT and YNNKEL (reference sequence). CDR3: CASSSSLGLAGETGELFF. The CDR3 nucleotides read TGTGCCAGCAGCTCCTCATTGGGACTAGCGGGGGAGACCGGGGAGCTGTTTTTT.

The rearrangement links TRBV6-5 to TRBJ2-6, with no clear D. Germline-derived CDR1 and CDR2 are MNHEY and SVGAGI. With 5 bases removed from V and 0 bases from J, the gap between germline ends came to 8 bases. This CDR3 spans 15 amino acids. This CDR3 is CASSRVYSGANVLTF. CDR3 coding DNA: TGTGCCAGCAGTCGAGTTTACTCTGGGGCCAACGTCCTGACTTTC.

This chain joins TRBV6-6 and TRBJ1-1; D gene ambiguous. The ends were cut back, 7 bases at V and 1 base at J, with 10 bases in the middle. CDR1 and CDR2 from the germline V gene are MNHNY and SVGAGI (reference sequence). The CDR3 contains 13 residues. CDR3 in amino acids: CASTRGSNTEAFF. CDR3 coding DNA: TGTGCCAGCACCCGGGGATCGAACACTGAAGCTTTCTTT.

The chain couples TRBV6-5 to TRBJ2-1, with a tentative D call TRBD1 (6 bases). Per the germline V gene, CDR1 is MNHEY and CDR2 is SVGAGI. Trimming removed 8 bases at V and 1 base at J, with 12 bases between. The CDR3 covers 14 residues. The CDR3 sequence: CASRQVSSYNEQFF. The CDR3 nucleotides are TGTGCCAGCCGACAGGTATCGTCCTACAATGAGCAGTTCTTC.

This clone was seen more than once but under ten times. The chain uses TRBV6-5 and TRBJ1-2, with D tentatively TRBD1 (5 bases). Germline values: CDR1 MNHEY, CDR2 SVGAGI. This CDR3 has 16 residues. The V gene lost 4 bases and the J gene lost 0 bases, with 15 bases spanning the gap. This CDR3 reads CASSFHHRNPNYGYTF. In DNA form, the CDR3 reads TGTGCCAGCAGTTTCCATCACAGGAACCCTAACTATGGCTACACCTTC.

The chain is built from TRBV5-6 and TRBJ1-6; 8 nucleotides match TRBD1. This CDR3 is built from 17 residues. The germline gives CDR1 SGHDT, CDR2 YYEEEE. V dropped 1 base and J dropped 8; count of bases not matched to a gene: 11. CDR3 sequence: CASSLSQYTGGYSPLHF. The DNA of the CDR3 is TGTGCCAGCAGCTTGTCCCAATATACAGGGGGATATTCACCCCTCCACTTT.